Presented here are 14 T cell receptor beta chains from one specimen sequenced in a study of cytomegalovirus exposure and HLA in healthy donors (dated by TCRdb to 2016 to 2017). Libraries were made using the immunoSEQ multiplex PCR assay. Not all clones reach the TCRdb copy of this immuneACCESS table, which keeps in-frame sequences only. Checked studies attribute under half of the gap to unresolved V genes and leave the rest unexplained. This sample holds over 120,000 clones; 89% were observed only once. Of the sample, about 10% is held by the ten largest clones. The sequencing sample was made of PBMCs. All receptors derive from a woman under 30 in good health and CMV-seropositive.

V and J are TRBV27 and TRBJ1-1; D ambiguous. With 4 bases removed from V and 10 bases from J, the gap between germline ends came to 16 bases. There are 13 residues in the CDR3. From germline, CDR1 is MNHEY and CDR2 SMNVEV (reference sequence). CDR3 sequence reads: CASSSRGDGVAFF. The CDR3 coding sequence is TGTGCCAGCAGTTCTCGCGGGGATGGAGTAGCTTTCTTT.

This chain links TRBV19 with TRBJ1-2; D might be TRBD1 (6 bases). V shed 5 bases and J shed 2 bases, with 12 bases lying between them. The CDR3 loop spans 14 amino acids. CDR1 is LNHDA, CDR2 SQIVND, per germline (reference sequence). The CDR3 DNA reads as TGTGCCAGTAGTTATAGGGGGTCGAACTATGGCTACACCTTC. Its protein is CASSYRGSNYGYTF.

The chain carries TRBV6-1 and TRBJ1-5, with 9 bases matching TRBD1. The CDR3 has 14 residues. Germline V lookup: CDR1 MNHNS, CDR2 SASEGT. Trimming took 7 bases from V and 5 from J; bases not matched to a gene: 6. The CDR3 DNA is TGTGCCAGCAAACCAGACAGGGGGTATCAGCCCCAGCATTTT. It yields the protein CASKPDRGYQPQHF.

The chain carries TRBV5-1 and TRBJ2-1, with a weak D call TRBD2 (5 bases). This CDR3 has 15 amino acids. V was pared by 0 bases and J by 1 base, with 8 bases between. The germline V gene has CDR1 SGHRS and CDR2 YFSETQ. As DNA, the CDR3 is TGCGCCAGCAGCTTGGCACTAGAGTCCTACAATGAGCAGTTCTTC. The encoded protein is CASSLALESYNEQFF.

The V gene is TRBV5-1, the J gene TRBJ1-1; tentative D call: TRBD1 (6 bases). The CDR3 covers 13 residues. V gave up 2 bases and J gave up 1 base, with 6 bases separating them. The germline CDR1 and CDR2 sequences are SGHRS and YFSETQ. In DNA form, the CDR3 reads TGCGCCAGCAGCTTACAGGGGAACACTGAAGCTTTCTTT. This encodes CASSLQGNTEAFF.

V gene TRBV27 combines with J gene TRBJ2-1; TRBD2 aligns across 9 bases. This CDR3 region has 15 residues. The V gene's germline CDR1 is MNHEY and CDR2 SMNVEV (reference sequence). J gave up 2 bases and V 3 bases, and 2 bases lay outside the gene matches. CDR3 in amino acids: CASSLGGGAYNEQFF. DNA for the CDR3: TGTGCCAGCAGTTTGGGCGGGGGGGCCTACAATGAGCAGTTCTTC.

The chain employs TRBV9 and TRBJ2-2, with 9 bases matching TRBD2. The CDR3 contains 15 residues. The junction had 7 bases not matched to a gene; V was cut back by 4 bases and J by 6 bases. From germline, CDR1 is SGDLS and CDR2 YYNGEE. CDR3 loop: CASSFSGGGAGELFF. CDR3 coding DNA: TGTGCCAGCAGCTTTAGCGGGGGAGGGGCCGGGGAGCTGTTTTTT.

J is TRBJ2-7 and V is TRBV18, with TRBD1 matching 9 bases. Unmatched junction bases numbered 6, after V lost 4 bases and J lost 5 bases. The CDR3 runs 14 residues. The germline CDR1 and CDR2 sequences are KGHSH and LQKENI. The CDR3 nucleotides read TGTGCCAGCTCACGGCGGACAGGGGAACACGAGCAGTACTTC. It encodes CASSRRTGEHEQYF.

The gene calls are TRBV12-5 and TRBJ2-7, with D hard to call. V lost 3 bases and J 7 bases, leaving 7 bases between the germline ends. Germline V lookup: CDR1 LGHNT, CDR2 FRNRAP. The CDR3 runs to 11 residues. The CDR3 is CASGLDTEQYF. CDR3 nucleotide sequence: TGTGCTAGTGGTTTAGATACTGAGCAGTACTTC.

The chain employs TRBV5-1 and TRBJ2-1, with 12 positions matching TRBD2. This CDR3 has 15 residues. Looked up from germline, CDR1 is SGHRS and CDR2 is YFSETQ. V dropped 4 bases and J dropped 4; count of bases not matched to a gene: 3. The CDR3 DNA reads as TGCGCCAGCAGCCTGACTAGCGGGGGATACAATGAGCAGTTCTTC. Residues: CASSLTSGGYNEQFF.

V gene TRBV2 combines with J gene TRBJ2-7; D not resolved. The CDR3 extends over 11 amino acids. Germline V gene lookup returns CDR1 SNHLY and CDR2 FYNNEI. Deletions cut 8 bases from V and 4 bases from J, with 9 bases between. The DNA of the CDR3 is TGTGCCAGCGCGACTTTGTACGAGCAGTACTTC. It encodes CASATLYEQYF.

This chain connects TRBV28 to TRBJ1-5; D perhaps matches TRBD1 (6 bases). Germline CDR1 is MDHEN and CDR2 is SYDVKM. The CDR3 consists of 15 residues. V lost 5 bases, J lost 2 bases, and 13 bases lay in between. As DNA, the CDR3 is TGTGCCAGCAGTCCAACAGGGCATCGCAATCAGCCCCAGCATTTT. Encoded protein: CASSPTGHRNQPQHF.

CDR3 in DNA: TGTGCCAGCAGCCCGGGGACAGCCCCAGATACGCAGTATTTT. Its protein product is CASSPGTAPDTQYF. V usage is TRBV9 and J usage is TRBJ2-3, with 7 bases that match TRBD1. The CDR3 sequence is 14 residues long. Trimming cost V 4 bases and J 4 bases; bases outside gene matches: 6. Germline V lookup: CDR1 SGDLS, CDR2 YYNGEE.

This chain connects TRBV19 to TRBJ1-5, with 7 bases lining up with TRBD1. The CDR3 length is 18 residues. V lost 7 bases and J lost 0; bases outside the gene matches: 15. Germline values: CDR1 LNHDA, CDR2 SQIVND (reference sequence). CDR3 DNA: TGTGCCAGTACCCCCGCGTTAGCAGGGGGACATAGCAATCAGCCCCAGCATTTT. Protein: CASTPALAGGHSNQPQHF. The whole variable domain, filled in from reference TRBV19 and TRBJ1-5, reads DGGITQSPKYLFRKEGQNVTLSCEQNLNHDAMYWYRQDPGQGLRLIYYSQIVNDFQKGDIAEGYSVSREKKESFPLTVTSAQKNPTAFYLCASTPALAGGHSNQPQHFGDGTRLSIL.